The rows below give T cell receptor beta chains drawn from one sample of a study of blood T cells in healthy people across ages. TCRdb re-called the 5' RACE reads with MiXCR, one entry per CDR3 protein. The data hold roughly 560,000 distinct CDR3 sequences, with 24% observed a single time. The same sample was also studied in work on T cells of mothers and their children.

Sample: blood. The receptor source for this set is a boy aged 5-17 years in good health. The CDR3 runs from the conserved cysteine through the conserved F or W. A D gene is named only where the DNA matches it firmly. Size is omitted from some rows. Given values are once, few, many or a class for expanded clones.

v_call	j_call	d_call	clone_size	cdr3_aa	cdr3_nt
TRBV5-5	TRBJ1-1	TRBD1	few	CASSSHRGVNTEAFF	TGTGCCAGCAGCTCCCACAGGGGGGTGAACACTGAAGCTTTCTTT
TRBV12-3/TRBV12-4	TRBJ1-2	NA	few	CASSIQAETNYGYTF	TGTGCCAGCAGCATTCAGGCAGAAACTAACTATGGCTACACCTTC
TRBV20-1	TRBJ1-2	NA	NA	CSAEGPSLGGYTF	TGCAGTGCCGAGGGGCCTTCCCTGGGGGGCTACACCTTC
TRBV12-3/TRBV12-4	TRBJ2-3	TRBD2	few	CASSLRIRASGSADTQYF	TGTGCCAGCAGTTTACGGATCCGGGCTAGCGGGAGCGCAGATACGCAGTATTTT
TRBV24-1	TRBJ1-2	NA	few	CATSPGQHLTF	TGTGCCACCAGTCCCGGACAGCACTTAACCTTC
TRBV19	TRBJ2-1	NA	NA	CASSRTTHNEQFF	TGTGCCAGTAGTCGGACTACGCATAATGAGCAGTTCTTC
TRBV2	TRBJ1-3	TRBD1	few	CASSADREHTIYF	TGTGCCAGCAGCGCGGACAGGGAGCACACCATATATTTT
TRBV7-8	TRBJ2-7	TRBD1	few	CASITPGQGTYEQYF	TGTGCCAGTATAACCCCGGGACAGGGGACCTACGAGCAGTACTTC
TRBV6-6	TRBJ2-5	NA	NA	CASQKNPEETQYF	TGTGCCAGCCAAAAAAATCCCGAAGAGACCCAGTACTTC
TRBV3-1	TRBJ2-1	NA	few	CASSQDVQGNYNEQFF	TGTGCCAGCAGCCAAGACGTCCAGGGGAACTACAATGAGCAGTTCTTC
TRBV2	TRBJ2-7	TRBD1	few	CASSSGQGISYEQYF	TGTGCCAGCAGTTCCGGACAGGGGATCTCCTACGAGCAGTACTTC
TRBV12-3/TRBV12-4	TRBJ2-1	TRBD2	NA	CASSLTLAGEQFF	TGTGCCAGCAGTCTTACACTAGCGGGGGAGCAGTTCTTC
TRBV6-1	TRBJ1-2	NA	NA	CASSLGTTTTGYGYTF	TGTGCCAGCAGTCTCGGGACAACCACCACCGGCTATGGCTACACCTTC
TRBV7-9	TRBJ2-7	TRBD2	NA	CASSFPSGSTSYEQYF	TGTGCCAGCAGCTTTCCTAGCGGGAGTACCTCCTACGAGCAGTACTTC
TRBV5-1	TRBJ2-7	TRBD1	NA	CASSYGTANSYEQYF	TGCGCCAGCAGCTACGGGACAGCCAACTCCTACGAGCAGTACTTC
TRBV5-1	TRBJ2-7	TRBD1	many	CASSVAGGTSYEQYF	TGCGCCAGCAGTGTCGCAGGGGGCACTTCGTACGAGCAGTACTTC
TRBV15	TRBJ2-5	NA	few	CATSRDLRETQYF	TGTGCCACCAGCAGAGATTTGCGGGAGACCCAGTACTTC
TRBV4-1	TRBJ1-6	TRBD1	few	CASSQSGGQGNSPLHF	TGCGCCAGCAGCCAATCAGGGGGACAGGGGAATTCACCCCTCCACTTT
TRBV11-2	TRBJ2-5	NA	many	CASSQPLRGKETQYF	TGTGCCAGCAGCCAACCCCTACGGGGGAAAGAGACCCAGTACTTC
TRBV7-8	TRBJ2-1	NA	NA	CASSLGASGGYEQFF	TGTGCCAGCAGCTTGGGTGCCTCCGGCGGCTATGAGCAGTTCTTT
TRBV2	TRBJ1-5	NA	NA	CASSPNYSNQPQHF	TGTGCCAGCAGTCCAAATTATAGCAATCAGCCCCAGCATTTT
TRBV12-3/TRBV12-4	TRBJ2-2	NA	few	CASSFTVATGELFF	TGTGCCAGCAGTTTTACGGTTGCGACCGGGGAGCTGTTTTTT
TRBV16	TRBJ2-1	NA	NA	CASSQDRDEQFF	TGTGCCAGCAGCCAAGATCGCGATGAGCAGTTCTTC
TRBV6-5	TRBJ1-2	NA	NA	CASSHFLAGWGGYTF	TGTGCCAGCAGCCACTTCCTCGCCGGGTGGGGTGGCTACACCTTC